The clone carrying this TCR beta chain came up a few times. Antigen specificity is unknown. CDR3 length: 14 residues. CDR1 is LNHDA, CDR2 SQIVND, per germline (reference sequence). V was pared by 1 base and J by 1 base, with 7 bases between. MiXCR, run by TCRdb on the reads, gives a single entry per CDR3 protein. The sample includes 300,000 or so distinct CDR3 sequences, more than 20% seen only once; the top ten take roughly 15%. These data originate in a study of T cell repertoires in cytomegalovirus infection. This TCR was sampled from a human donor in good health (CMV status not recorded). Some clones in this sample may be carry-over from other donors' samples. The chain combines TRBV19 with TRBJ1-1, with D unresolved. This sample comprised cultured PBMCs, obtained from culture after CMV antigen stimulation. This CDR3 is CASSIGVGNTEAFF. Here the CDR3 DNA reads TGTGCCAGTAGTATAGGGGTCGGGAACACTGAAGCTTTCTTT.